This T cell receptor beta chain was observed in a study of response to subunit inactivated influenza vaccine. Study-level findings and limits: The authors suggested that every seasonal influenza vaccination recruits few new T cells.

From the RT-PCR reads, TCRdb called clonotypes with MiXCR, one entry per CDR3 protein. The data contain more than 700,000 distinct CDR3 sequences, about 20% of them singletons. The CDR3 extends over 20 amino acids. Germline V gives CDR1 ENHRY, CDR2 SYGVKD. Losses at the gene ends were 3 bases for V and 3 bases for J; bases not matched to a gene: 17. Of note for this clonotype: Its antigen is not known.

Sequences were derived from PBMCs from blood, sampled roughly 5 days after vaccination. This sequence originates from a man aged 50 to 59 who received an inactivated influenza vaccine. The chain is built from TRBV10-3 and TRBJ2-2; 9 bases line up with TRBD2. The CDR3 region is CAISELYDARTSAYTGELFF. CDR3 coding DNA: TGTGCCATCAGTGAACTGTATGATGCCCGGACTAGCGCTTACACCGGGGAGCTGTTTTTT.